This T cell receptor beta chain was recovered during a study of beta chain features in type 1 diabetes. Regarding the study as a whole: TCRB CDR3s were moderately but significantly shorter in Type 1 diabetes patients in all four CD4+ subsets.

What was sequenced were expressed TCRB transcripts, since all of the isolated RNA had been reverse transcribed. Naive, central memory and regulatory T cell samples came to a mean of about 3.9 million reads. The protocol was immunoSEQ multiplex PCR, while the TCRdb copy is restricted to in-frame clones and leaves out a portion. The profile shows over 200,000 clones, about 11% of them singletons. This CDR3 comprises 12 residues. Germline V CDR1 and CDR2: MDHEN, SYDVKM. Trimming left V 3 bases short and J 6 bases short, with 6 bases between. Averaging approximately 0.11 L, one heparinised blood draw came from each individual donor. Note on this clone: Its antigen is undetermined.

Sequencing was done on a sample of naive CD4+ T cells from blood. The receptor comes from a man aged 30 to 45 with type 1 diabetes. V and J are TRBV28 and TRBJ1-5; D not certain. The CDR3: CASSFRGQPQHF. The DNA for the CDR3 is TGTGCCAGCAGTTTCCGGGGTCAGCCCCAGCATTTT.